A single sample gave rise to the 10 T cell receptor beta chains below, sequenced in a study of human T cells and chemical hapten exposure. Time point meaning: patch test 1, 2 weeks after DPC sensitization. The sample's treatment: therapeutic diphenylcyclopropenone sensitization with weekly scalp DPC. One entry per CDR3 protein, called by TCRdb with MiXCR from the RACE reads. The sample shows approximately 70,000 distinct CDR3 sequences, about 9.4% of them seen only once. This sample comprised whole blood, obtained in connection with sensitization to the hapten diphenylcyclopropenone (DPC). The receptor set was obtained from a woman in her thirties or forties with alopecia areata. Some clones in this sample may be carry-over from other donors' samples.

This chain uses TRBV7-9 with TRBJ1-6; TRBD1 might be the D (6 bases). Germline lookup yields CDR1 SEHNR and CDR2 FQNEAQ (reference sequence). V was trimmed by 5 bases and J by 7 bases, leaving 15 bases between them. This CDR3 comprises 15 residues. In DNA, the CDR3 is TGTGCCAGCAGCCCGCCAGGGACAAACAATTCACCCCTCCACTTT. Its protein product is CASSPPGTNNSPLHF.

CDR3 in amino acids: CASSSVSSGNTIYF. The CDR3 nucleotides read TGTGCCAGCAGCTCCGTAAGCTCTGGAAACACCATATATTTT. The V and J genes are TRBV12-3 or TRBV12-4 and TRBJ1-3; D unresolved. Trimming stripped 6 bases from V and 0 bases from J, with 9 bases between. The CDR3 is made up of 14 amino acids.

There are many counts of this clonotype. The rearrangement uses TRBV12-3 or TRBV12-4 and TRBJ1-2, with D unresolved. This CDR3 spans 14 amino acids. The V end lost 4 bases, the J end lost 6 bases, and 15 bases lay between the germline ends. CDR3 loop: CASSSPRAGDGYTF. The CDR3 DNA follows: TGTGCCAGCAGTTCACCCCGGGCAGGTGATGGCTACACCTTC.

This clonotype was recorded many times. The rearrangement uses TRBV12-3 or TRBV12-4 and TRBJ1-5; TRBD1 matches at 7 bases. This CDR3 contains 17 residues. After removal of 6 bases from V and 1 base from J, the junction contained 12 bases not matched to a gene. CDR3 loop: CASSPASGRGSNQPQHF. The CDR3 region has the DNA TGTGCCAGCAGCCCCGCGTCGGGCAGGGGGAGCAATCAGCCCCAGCATTTT.

This clonotype came up many times. The J gene is TRBJ2-3, the V gene TRBV4-3; no firm D call. There are 11 residues in the CDR3. V was cut by 3 bases and J by 10 bases, with 8 bases left in between. Germline V gene lookup returns CDR1 LGHNA and CDR2 YSLEER. The CDR3 DNA is TGCGCCAGCAGCCACAGCAATCCGCAGTATTTT. The encoded protein is CASSHSNPQYF.

In this sample, this clonotype turned up many times. The rearrangement uses TRBV13 and TRBJ2-6; D is uncertain. V lost 0 bases and J 0 bases, leaving 3 bases between the germline ends. The CDR3 totals 15 residues. Germline CDR1 PRHDT, CDR2 FYEKMQ (reference sequence). As DNA, the CDR3 is TGTGCCAGCAGCTTAGGCGGCTCTGGGGCCAACGTCCTGACTTTC. This sequence encodes CASSLGGSGANVLTF.

In this sample, this clonotype turned up many times. The chain is built from TRBV20-1 and TRBJ2-1, with 9 positions matching TRBD1. The germline CDR1 and CDR2 sequences are DFQATT and SNEGSKA (reference sequence). Unmatched junction bases numbered 16, after V lost 0 bases and J lost 4 bases. The CDR3 loop spans 19 amino acids. The DNA for the CDR3 is TGCAGTGCTAGAGACGGCGAGATTCCAACGGGACAGGGTTACAATGAGCAGTTCTTC. Translating gives CSARDGEIPTGQGYNEQFF.

This clonotype was recorded a few times. The chain combines TRBV6-6 with TRBJ1-1, with unresolved D. Germline CDR1 reads MNHNY; CDR2 reads SVGAGI (reference sequence). The CDR3 totals 11 residues. The ends were cut back, 8 bases at V and 5 bases at J, with 9 bases in the middle. The CDR3 is CASGGGTEAFF. The CDR3 DNA sequence: TGTGCCAGCGGAGGAGGTACTGAAGCTTTCTTT.

This clonotype was observed at least ten times. The CDR3 nucleotides are TGTGCCAGCAGTTCAGGGATCTCCTACAATGAGCAGTTCTTC. It encodes CASSSGISYNEQFF. The chain combines TRBV25-1 with TRBJ2-1, with D perhaps TRBD1 (5 bases). Trimming left V 5 bases short and J 0 bases short, with 8 bases between. The CDR3 contains 14 residues. CDR1 is MGHDK, CDR2 SYGVNS, per germline.

This clonotype was seen many times. The chain is built from TRBV6-1 and TRBJ2-1; D might be TRBD2 (5 bases). Trimming left V 1 base short and J 8 bases short, with 15 bases between. The CDR3 has 15 amino acids. The germline gives CDR1 MNHNS, CDR2 SASEGT. CDR3 loop: CASSEVLYSGDEQFF. The CDR3, as DNA: TGTGCCAGCAGTGAAGTTCTTTATTCCGGGGATGAGCAGTTCTTC.